This T cell receptor (beta chain) originates from a study of breast tumors, draining lymph nodes, adjacent tissues. Study-wide points: The data were judged consistent with most tumor T cells coming from lymph node and expanding in tumor.

Breast cancer patients provided tissue from their axillary draining lymph nodes. Of note for this clonotype: Its antigen is unidentified.

TCRdb reprocessed the multiplex PCR reads with MiXCR, giving one entry per CDR3 protein. In the table there are approximately 140,000 distinct CDR3 sequences, over 25% of which are singletons. The CDR3 sequence is 16 residues long. The germline V gene has CDR1 MNHNY and CDR2 SVGAGI (reference sequence). With V trimmed by 8 bases and J by 0 bases, 11 bases remained unmatched. The V and J genes are TRBV6-6 and TRBJ2-3; 7 nucleotides match TRBD2. The sequenced material came from axillary lymph node tissue. The TCR originated in a female donor with breast cancer. Some clones in this sample may be carry-over from other donors' samples. This CDR3 is CASATGGGWSTDTQYF. CDR3 DNA sequence: TGTGCCAGCGCCACCGGGGGAGGGTGGAGCACAGATACGCAGTATTTT.